A selection of T cell receptor beta chains follows, all from one sample in a study of T cell responses to AZD1222 COVID-19 vaccine. Method: immunoSEQ multiplex PCR; TCRdb's copy keeps in-frame clones and lacks some. The sample contains some 80,000 clones, 90% of which appear only once. The sequenced sample was peripheral blood, obtained 28 days after the second AZD1222 dose. The receptors come from an adult who received the AZD1222 COVID-19 vaccine. Both conserved end residues are part of each CDR3. Each record gives: D gene, J gene, V gene, clone size, CDR3 DNA, CDR3 protein. A D gene is named only where the DNA matches it firmly. Clone size is shown for a subset of rows, as once, few, many or a class of expanded clone.

d_gene: -; j_gene: TRBJ1-6; v_gene: TRBV7-8; abundance: -; CDR3nt: TGTGCCAGCAGCTTAGGTGGCAGGGGCTTGGGATCACCCCTCCACTTT; CDR3aa: CASSLGGRGLGSPLHF
d_gene: TRBD1; j_gene: TRBJ2-7; v_gene: TRBV2; abundance: -; CDR3nt: TGTGCCAGCAGTGGGGACAGGGTCTACGAGCAGTACTTC; CDR3aa: CASSGDRVYEQYF
d_gene: TRBD2; j_gene: TRBJ2-7; v_gene: TRBV10-3; abundance: -; CDR3nt: TGTGCCATCAGTGAAGGCAGCGGGAGGGCCGAGCAGTACTTC; CDR3aa: CAISEGSGRAEQYF
d_gene: TRBD1; j_gene: TRBJ1-1; v_gene: TRBV6-5; abundance: -; CDR3nt: TGTGCCAGCACCGAGGACAGGTATTACACTGAAGCTTTCTTT; CDR3aa: CASTEDRYYTEAFF
d_gene: -; j_gene: TRBJ1-5; v_gene: TRBV29-1; abundance: -; CDR3nt: TGCAGCGTTGGCGGCAATAGCAATCAGCCCCAGCATTTT; CDR3aa: CSVGGNSNQPQHF
d_gene: TRBD1; j_gene: TRBJ1-4; v_gene: TRBV6-5; abundance: -; CDR3nt: TGTGCCAGCAATCAACGGGACAGGGATGAAAAACTGTTTTTT; CDR3aa: CASNQRDRDEKLFF
d_gene: -; j_gene: TRBJ1-2; v_gene: TRBV30; abundance: -; CDR3nt: TGTGCCTGGAGTGTAAAAGGCGATGGCTACACCTTC; CDR3aa: CAWSVKGDGYTF
d_gene: -; j_gene: TRBJ2-6; v_gene: TRBV14; abundance: once; CDR3nt: TGTGCCAGCAGCCAAGGATGGTACTCCAACTTCAGGGAGTTGAGTGGTGGGGCCAACGTCCTGACTTTC; CDR3aa: CASSQGWYSNFRELSGGANVLTF
d_gene: -; j_gene: TRBJ2-5; v_gene: TRBV7-2; abundance: -; CDR3nt: TGTGCCAGCAGCTTAACCCGGGACGTCGGTGAGACCCAGTACTTC; CDR3aa: CASSLTRDVGETQYF
d_gene: -; j_gene: TRBJ1-1; v_gene: TRBV11-2; abundance: -; CDR3nt: TGTGCCAGCAGCTACGGAAGACGCACTGAAGCTTTCTTT; CDR3aa: CASSYGRRTEAFF
d_gene: -; j_gene: TRBJ1-5; v_gene: TRBV10-3; abundance: -; CDR3nt: TGTGCCATCAGGCCGGACAGTCGGAATCAGCCCCAGCATTTT; CDR3aa: CAIRPDSRNQPQHF
d_gene: -; j_gene: TRBJ1-1; v_gene: TRBV9; abundance: -; CDR3nt: TGTGCCAGCAGCGTAGGATCCGGTGTGCGGGCTTTCTTT; CDR3aa: CASSVGSGVRAFF
d_gene: -; j_gene: TRBJ1-4; v_gene: TRBV2; abundance: -; CDR3nt: TGTGCCAGCCGTCCGGAGCCCGAAAAACTGTTTTTT; CDR3aa: CASRPEPEKLFF
d_gene: -; j_gene: TRBJ2-3; v_gene: TRBV19; abundance: once; CDR3nt: TGTGCCAGTAGACCCCTAGCGAGCACAGATACGCAGTATTTT; CDR3aa: CASRPLASTDTQYF
d_gene: TRBD1; j_gene: TRBJ1-4; v_gene: TRBV5-1; abundance: -; CDR3nt: TGCGCCAGCAGCTTACGCGGGACAGGGGAAGTGGAAAAACTGTTTTTT; CDR3aa: CASSLRGTGEVEKLFF
d_gene: -; j_gene: TRBJ1-1; v_gene: TRBV6-4; abundance: -; CDR3nt: TGTGCCAGCAGTGACTCGAATAGGGGGACTGAAGCTTTCTTT; CDR3aa: CASSDSNRGTEAFF
d_gene: -; j_gene: TRBJ2-2; v_gene: TRBV11-3; abundance: -; CDR3nt: TGTGCCAGCAGCTTAGATTTGGAGACCGGGGAGCTGTTTTTT; CDR3aa: CASSLDLETGELFF
d_gene: TRBD2; j_gene: TRBJ2-3; v_gene: TRBV28; abundance: -; CDR3nt: TGTGCCAGCAGTTTAGGTCTAGCGGGGACCACAGATACGCAGTATTTT; CDR3aa: CASSLGLAGTTDTQYF
d_gene: -; j_gene: TRBJ1-6; v_gene: TRBV6-4; abundance: -; CDR3nt: TGTGCCAGCAGGGGCTCTACAGCGACCCGAATAAGCTCCTATAATTCACCCCTCCACTTT; CDR3aa: CASRGSTATRISSYNSPLHF
d_gene: -; j_gene: TRBJ1-5; v_gene: TRBV2; abundance: -; CDR3nt: TGTGCCAGCCTTGAAGGGGCGAGGAGCAATCAGCCCCAGCATTTT; CDR3aa: CASLEGARSNQPQHF
d_gene: -; j_gene: TRBJ1-3; v_gene: TRBV7-6; abundance: -; CDR3nt: TGTGCCGATGGGACCCGCCTTTCCTCTGGAAACACCATATATTTT; CDR3aa: CADGTRLSSGNTIYF
d_gene: -; j_gene: TRBJ2-2; v_gene: TRBV4-2; abundance: -; CDR3nt: TGTGCCAGCAGCTTGTCAGGAGCCGGGGAGCTGTTTTTT; CDR3aa: CASSLSGAGELFF
d_gene: -; j_gene: TRBJ1-1; v_gene: TRBV5-1; abundance: -; CDR3nt: TGCGCCAGCAGCTTGCGTCTCAGCTCCGAAACTGAAGCTTTCTTT; CDR3aa: CASSLRLSSETEAFF
d_gene: -; j_gene: TRBJ1-6; v_gene: TRBV7-8; abundance: -; CDR3nt: TGTGCCAGCAGCTGGCAGGGACCCTATAATTCACCCCTCCACTTT; CDR3aa: CASSWQGPYNSPLHF
d_gene: -; j_gene: TRBJ2-2; v_gene: TRBV24-1; abundance: -; CDR3nt: TGTGCCACCAGTGATTCCCCCCCACGGACCGGGGAGCTGTTTTTT; CDR3aa: CATSDSPPRTGELFF
d_gene: TRBD1; j_gene: TRBJ1-2; v_gene: TRBV5-5; abundance: -; CDR3nt: TGTGCCAGCAGCTTACAACAGGGGAATGGCTACACCTTC; CDR3aa: CASSLQQGNGYTF
d_gene: TRBD2; j_gene: TRBJ2-7; v_gene: TRBV11-3; abundance: -; CDR3nt: TGTGCCAGCAGCTTACTAGCGGGAGAGCTCTACGAGCAGTACTTC; CDR3aa: CASSLLAGELYEQYF
d_gene: TRBD1; j_gene: TRBJ1-1; v_gene: TRBV7-3; abundance: -; CDR3nt: TGTGCCAGCAGCCGCGGCACAGGGGGTTCTGAAGCTTTCTTT; CDR3aa: CASSRGTGGSEAFF
d_gene: -; j_gene: TRBJ1-4; v_gene: TRBV19; abundance: -; CDR3nt: TGTGCCAGTAGTATAACCCCCCCGGGGACGCTGTTTTTT; CDR3aa: CASSITPPGTLFF
d_gene: -; j_gene: TRBJ2-1; v_gene: TRBV9; abundance: -; CDR3nt: TGTGCCAGCAGCGTAGGCAATATGGTGCAGTTCTTC; CDR3aa: CASSVGNMVQFF
d_gene: -; j_gene: TRBJ1-4; v_gene: TRBV7-9; abundance: -; CDR3nt: TGTGCCAGCAGCTTAACTAATGAAAAACTGTTTTTT; CDR3aa: CASSLTNEKLFF
d_gene: -; j_gene: TRBJ2-2; v_gene: TRBV20-1; abundance: -; CDR3nt: TGCAGTGCCCACTACACCGGGGAGCTGTTTTTT; CDR3aa: CSAHYTGELFF
d_gene: TRBD2; j_gene: TRBJ2-3; v_gene: TRBV11-2; abundance: -; CDR3nt: TGTGCCAGCACCCCGACTAGCGGGGGTGGCACAGATACGCAGTATTTT; CDR3aa: CASTPTSGGGTDTQYF
d_gene: -; j_gene: TRBJ2-1; v_gene: TRBV9; abundance: -; CDR3nt: TGTGCCAGCAGCGTAGACAGTTACAATGAGCAGTTCTTC; CDR3aa: CASSVDSYNEQFF
d_gene: -; j_gene: TRBJ1-1; v_gene: TRBV5-1; abundance: -; CDR3nt: TGCGCCAGCAGCTTGGCCCTGGGGAACACTGAAGCTTTCTTT; CDR3aa: CASSLALGNTEAFF
d_gene: TRBD2; j_gene: TRBJ2-1; v_gene: TRBV9; abundance: -; CDR3nt: TGTGCCAGCAGCGGACTAGCGGGAGTCAATGAGCAGTTCTTC; CDR3aa: CASSGLAGVNEQFF
d_gene: TRBD1; j_gene: TRBJ1-1; v_gene: TRBV7-3; abundance: -; CDR3nt: TGTGCCAGCAGCGGGACAGGGGTTTTAACTGAAGCTTTCTTT; CDR3aa: CASSGTGVLTEAFF
d_gene: TRBD2; j_gene: TRBJ2-3; v_gene: TRBV4-1; abundance: -; CDR3nt: TGCGCCAGCAGCCAAGACCCAGCGGGAGAGACCACCTCTAGCACAGATACGCAGTATTTT; CDR3aa: CASSQDPAGETTSSTDTQYF
d_gene: TRBD2; j_gene: TRBJ2-1; v_gene: TRBV5-6; abundance: -; CDR3nt: TGTGCCAGCAGCAACAGCGGGGGCCAGATCCACAATGAGCAGTTCTTC; CDR3aa: CASSNSGGQIHNEQFF
d_gene: -; j_gene: TRBJ2-1; v_gene: TRBV27; abundance: -; CDR3nt: TGTGCCAGCAGCCCCCGAGGGACCCTCTACAATGAGCAGTTCTTC; CDR3aa: CASSPRGTLYNEQFF
d_gene: -; j_gene: TRBJ2-7; v_gene: TRBV3-1/TRBV3-2; abundance: -; CDR3nt: TGTGCCAGCAGCCCGCGACGGGGGGAGCAGTACTTC; CDR3aa: CASSPRRGEQYF
d_gene: TRBD1; j_gene: TRBJ1-3; v_gene: TRBV30; abundance: once; CDR3nt: TGTGCCTGGAGTCTAGGACAGGGCACTGGAAACACCATATATTTT; CDR3aa: CAWSLGQGTGNTIYF
d_gene: -; j_gene: TRBJ1-1; v_gene: TRBV7-8; abundance: -; CDR3nt: TGTGCCAGCAGCCAACCCTACTCCATTGAAGCTTTCTTT; CDR3aa: CASSQPYSIEAFF